This TCR beta chain is drawn from a study of CD8 T cells in Susac syndrome. CD8+ and CD4+ blood T cells underwent TCR beta sequencing. Negative isolation was applied to CD8+ and CD4+ T cells, and FACS enrichment was applied to TEMRA cells. The CDR3 is 15 residues long. The V gene lost 3 bases and the J gene lost 5 bases, with 13 bases spanning the gap. Germline V gene lookup returns CDR1 SEHNR and CDR2 FQNEAQ (reference sequence). The RNA, about 0.5 to 1 ug, was put through reverse transcription using random hexamers. TCRdb re-called the immunoSEQ multiplex PCR reads with MiXCR, one entry per CDR3 protein. The table includes 350,000 to 550,000 distinct CDR3 sequences, roughly 85% detected once.

The TCR was taken from a human donor with multiple sclerosis. V is TRBV7-9 and J is TRBJ1-4; TRBD1 is a possible D gene (6 bases). Sequenced: CD8+ T cells from PBMCs. The CDR3 DNA reads as TGTGCCAGCAGCTTCTCGGGGGCTGGGAATGAAAAACTGTTTTTT. Its protein product is CASSFSGAGNEKLFF.